A single sample gave rise to the 28 T cell receptor beta chains below, sequenced in a study of response to subunit inactivated influenza vaccine. One entry per CDR3 protein results from TCRdb running MiXCR on the RT-PCR reads. The sample lists 500,000 to 600,000 distinct CDR3 sequences, roughly 8.2% occurring once. The sample here was PBMCs from blood, taken roughly 24 months after vaccination. These receptors came from a man between 50 and 70 years old who received an inactivated influenza vaccine.

This clonotype was observed a handful of times. The chain employs TRBV29-1 and TRBJ2-7; unclear D gene. V gave up 5 bases and J gave up 0 bases, with 20 bases separating them. There are 16 residues in the CDR3. Germline V gene data show CDR1 as SQVTM and CDR2 as ANQGSEA. Here the CDR3 reads CSVRRAYHLDSYEQYF. The CDR3 nucleotides are TGCAGCGTTCGCCGGGCATACCACCTCGACTCCTACGAGCAGTACTTC.

This chain uses TRBV19 with TRBJ2-2; TRBD2 might be the D (5 bases). V dropped 4 bases and J dropped 2 bases, with 11 bases sitting between them. This CDR3 spans 15 amino acids. Germline V lookup: CDR1 LNHDA, CDR2 SQIVND (reference sequence). This chain's CDR3 is CASSNGVSNTGELFF. In nucleotides, the CDR3 is TGTGCCAGTAGTAACGGGGTTTCTAACACCGGGGAGCTGTTTTTT.

This clonotype showed up many times. This sequence joins TRBV7-9 and TRBJ2-7, with 14 nucleotides matching TRBD2. This CDR3 comprises 18 residues. The V gene's germline CDR1 is SEHNR and CDR2 FQNEAQ (reference sequence). After removal of 1 base from V and 0 bases from J, the junction contained 5 bases not matched to a gene. CDR3 DNA: TGTGCCAGCAGCTTAGGTGGCGGGACTAGCGGGAGCTCCTACGAGCAGTACTTC. It translates to CASSLGGGTSGSSYEQYF.

This clonotype was counted between two and nine times. This rearrangement joins TRBV10-3 to TRBJ2-7; 16 nucleotides match TRBD2. V was clipped by 5 bases and J by 3 bases; unmatched bases: 4. The CDR3 loop spans 16 amino acids. Germline V gene data show CDR1 as ENHRY and CDR2 as SYGVKD. The CDR3 protein is CAISQGTSGRVYEQYF. CDR3 in DNA: TGTGCCATCAGTCAAGGGACTAGCGGGAGGGTCTACGAGCAGTACTTC.

This clonotype came up a few times. The V call is TRBV20-1, the J call TRBJ1-1; D is uncertain. The CDR3 loop spans 14 amino acids. Trimming left V 0 bases short and J 1 base short, with 9 bases between. Germline CDR1 and CDR2: DFQATT and SNEGSKA (reference sequence). CDR3 protein: CSAREGSSNTEAFF. The CDR3 coding sequence is TGCAGTGCTAGAGAAGGGTCCTCGAACACTGAAGCTTTCTTT.

This clonotype was recorded a few times. The rearrangement uses TRBV14 and TRBJ2-7; D remains unclear. Trimming stripped 3 bases from V and 5 bases from J, with 11 bases between. The V gene's germline CDR1 is SGHDN and CDR2 FVKESK. The CDR3 runs 13 residues. For the CDR3, the DNA is TGTGCCAGCAGCCAGTTTAGCACAGACGAGCAGTACTTC. Translated, it gives CASSQFSTDEQYF.

This clonotype was observed a handful of times. The rearrangement uses TRBV29-1 and TRBJ1-2; a possible D gene is TRBD1 (6 bases). With 3 bases removed from V and 7 bases from J, the gap between germline ends came to 21 bases. Germline V gives CDR1 SQVTM, CDR2 ANQGSEA. The CDR3 totals 15 residues. The CDR3 DNA follows: TGCAGCGTTGAGTTACTGGGCAGGGGCCTCGGTGGCTACACCTTC. This gives the protein CSVELLGRGLGGYTF.

This clonotype was recorded many times. The chain uses TRBV15 and TRBJ2-1; TRBD1 might be the D (6 bases). The CDR3 covers 14 residues. Trimming took off 3 bases at V and 9 bases at J, with 15 bases between the two ends. Germline CDR1 reads LNHNV; CDR2 reads YYDKDF (reference sequence). The CDR3 spells CATSSQELGGEQFF. The CDR3, as DNA: TGTGCCACCAGCAGCCAAGAGTTAGGGGGTGAGCAGTTCTTC. Full variable domain (missing parts from reference TRBV15 and TRBJ2-1): DAMVIQNPRYQVTQFGKPVTLSCSQTLNHNVMYWYQQKSSQAPKLLFHYYDKDFNNEADTPDNFQSRRPNTSFCFLDIRSPGLGDTAMYLCATSSQELGGEQFFGPGTRLTVL.

This clonotype showed up many times. The chain carries TRBV5-1 and TRBJ2-5; 9 nucleotides align to TRBD1. This CDR3 spans 14 amino acids. CDR1 and CDR2 from the germline V gene are SGHRS and YFSETQ. With V trimmed by 7 bases and J by 3 bases, 7 bases remained unmatched. In nucleotides, the CDR3 is TGCGCCAGCCGCCCCGGGACAGGGAAAGAGACCCAGTACTTC. Translating it yields CASRPGTGKETQYF.

This clonotype was counted ten times or more. The chain recombines TRBV12-3 or TRBV12-4 with TRBJ1-1, with D perhaps TRBD1 (5 bases). Trimming stripped 2 bases from V and 12 bases from J, with 13 bases between. The CDR3 consists of 12 residues. In DNA, the CDR3 is TGTGCCAGCAGTTTACTTAAAGGGGATCCTTTCTTT. Translating gives CASSLLKGDPFF.

This clonotype was seen only a few times. This chain joins TRBV10-3 and TRBJ1-5; D gene ambiguous. V was trimmed by 0 bases and J by 3 bases, leaving 9 bases between them. This CDR3 region has 15 residues. CDR1 ENHRY and CDR2 SYGVKD come from the germline V gene. Written as DNA, the CDR3 is TGTGCCATCAGTGAGTCTCTAGGCCTCAATCAGCCCCAGCATTTT. This translates into CAISESLGLNQPQHF.

This clonotype showed up many times. CDR3 nucleotides: TGTGCCAGCAGCTTAATTGCCGGGACTAGCGGGAGTAGGGCCGGGGAGCTGTTTTTT. It translates to CASSLIAGTSGSRAGELFF. The chain couples TRBV11-2 to TRBJ2-2, with 14 bases identical to TRBD2. V was pared by 2 bases and J by 6 bases, with 11 bases of the junction left unmatched. The CDR3 loop spans 19 amino acids. CDR1 SGHAT and CDR2 FQNNGV come from the germline V gene.

This clonotype was seen more than once but under ten times. The rearrangement links TRBV10-2 to TRBJ1-5; 10 nucleotides match TRBD1. Trimming cost V 8 bases and J 2 bases; bases outside gene matches: 3. Germline values: CDR1 WSHSY, CDR2 SAAADI. This CDR3 is 14 amino acids long. Written as DNA, the CDR3 is TGCGCCAGCCGACAGGGGGCAGGCAATCAGCCCCAGCATTTT. This codes for CASRQGAGNQPQHF.

This clonotype was picked up many times. The V call is TRBV10-3, the J call TRBJ2-7; TRBD2 agrees at 12 bases. J gave up 6 bases and V 6 bases, and 6 bases lay outside the gene matches. Germline V lookup: CDR1 ENHRY, CDR2 SYGVKD. The CDR3 is 14 residues long. DNA for the CDR3: TGTGCCATCAGGACCGGGACTAGCGGGCGCGAGCAGTACTTC. Protein sequence: CAIRTGTSGREQYF.

This clonotype was seen ten or more times. The chain uses TRBV20-1 and TRBJ1-1; no reliable D call. This CDR3 has 15 residues. V lost 5 bases to trimming and J lost 1 base, with 17 bases between them. CDR1 is DFQATT, CDR2 SNEGSKA, per germline (reference sequence). Here the CDR3 DNA reads TGCAGTGCTCCCCTGGCCCTACAGAAGAACACTGAAGCTTTCTTT. This encodes CSAPLALQKNTEAFF.

The CDR3 DNA follows: TGCAGTGCTAGAAAAGGACTGGGCGGGGAGCTGTTTTTT. Amino acid sequence: CSARKGLGGELFF. V and J are TRBV20-1 and TRBJ2-2, with a possible D match to TRBD2 (5 bases). The length of the CDR3 is 13 residues. The germline V gene encodes CDR1 DFQATT and CDR2 SNEGSKA (reference sequence). The V and J ends lost 2 bases and 7 bases respectively, with 11 bases between them.

This rearrangement joins TRBV18 to TRBJ2-3; TRBD1 matches 8 bases. The CDR3 spans 16 residues. Per germline, CDR1 KGHSH and CDR2 LQKENI. Losses at the gene ends were 5 bases for V and 6 bases for J; bases not matched to a gene: 13. The CDR3 DNA sequence: TGTGCCAGCTCAACTTGGACAGGGAATTCCTTGGATACGCAGTATTTT. It codes for CASSTWTGNSLDTQYF.

The rearrangement joins TRBV7-2 to TRBJ1-2; weak D call: TRBD1 (6 bases). This CDR3 has 13 amino acids. V lost 6 bases and J 2 bases, leaving 10 bases between the germline ends. Per the germline V gene, CDR1 is SGHTA and CDR2 is FQGNSA. In DNA, the CDR3 is TGTGCCAGCAGTCACGACAGGAACTATGGCTACACCTTC. Its protein is CASSHDRNYGYTF.

This clonotype was picked up many times. The chain combines TRBV5-1 with TRBJ2-5, with D possibly matching TRBD1 (5 bases). Germline V lookup: CDR1 SGHRS, CDR2 YFSETQ. The CDR3 has 14 amino acids. V shed 5 bases and J shed 5 bases, with 16 bases lying between them. The CDR3 bases are TGCGCCAGCAGTATTACGGCAGGGTCGGAGACCCAGTACTTC. Its translation: CASSITAGSETQYF. Looking up the rest from reference TRBV5-1 and TRBJ2-5 gives the full variable domain: KAGVTQTPRYLIKTRGQQVTLSCSPISGHRSVSWYQQTPGQGLQFLFEYFSETQRNKGNFPGRFSGRQFSNSRSEMNVSTLELGDSALYLCASSITAGSETQYFGPGTRLLVL.

V gene TRBV4-3 combines with J gene TRBJ2-3, with 8 bases identical to TRBD1. V lost 3 bases to trimming and J lost 2 bases; unmatched junction nucleotides: 7. The V gene's germline CDR1 is LGHNA and CDR2 YSLEER. The CDR3 spans 16 residues. Written as DNA, the CDR3 is TGCGCCAGCAGCCATGGGCGGGACAGGTACACAGATACGCAGTATTTT. Protein: CASSHGRDRYTDTQYF.

This clonotype occurred many times. The gene calls are TRBV7-9 and TRBJ1-1; D is perhaps TRBD1 (5 bases). The length of the CDR3 is 14 residues. The V gene's germline CDR1 is SEHNR and CDR2 FQNEAQ (reference sequence). The ends were cut back, 5 bases at V and 0 bases at J, with 10 bases in the middle. The CDR3 DNA follows: TGTGCCAGCAGCCCGGGACGGATGAACACTGAAGCTTTCTTT. Its protein is CASSPGRMNTEAFF.

The chain has TRBV20-1 and TRBJ2-3; 7 bases align to TRBD2. Germline CDR1 and CDR2: DFQATT and SNEGSKA (reference sequence). Trimming took 3 bases from V and 7 from J; bases not matched to a gene: 7. The CDR3 loop spans 13 amino acids. CDR3 protein: CSASTASGYTQYF. DNA of the CDR3: TGCAGTGCTAGCACGGCTAGCGGTTATACGCAGTATTTT.

Comment on this clonotype: Its ends do not fully match the called genes, so a read error is possible. This rearrangement joins TRBV5-1 to TRBJ2-7; the D is unclear. CDR1 and CDR2 (germline): SGHRS, YFSETQ. There are 14 residues in the CDR3. CDR3 coding DNA: TGCGCCAGCAGCTTGGGGCCTGAAACCTACGGGCAGTACTTC. Protein product: CASSLGPETYGQYF.

This clonotype has ten or more counts. The CDR3 DNA follows: TGTGCCAGCAGTAGACAGGGAGGGAGCTACGAGCAGTACTTC. Its translation is CASSRQGGSYEQYF. V usage is TRBV12-3 or TRBV12-4 and J usage is TRBJ2-7; D may correspond to TRBD1 or TRBD2 (7 bases each). V was shortened by 5 bases and J by 3 bases, with 14 bases between the two germline ends. This CDR3 region has 14 residues.

J is TRBJ1-1 and V is TRBV3-1, with D possibly matching TRBD1 (5 bases). V was trimmed by 1 base and J by 6 bases, leaving 18 bases between them. Germline CDR1 is LGHDT and CDR2 is YNNKEL (reference sequence). The CDR3 length is 16 residues. CDR3 coding DNA: TGTGCCAGCAGCCAAGTCTTAGGAGGGCCGGGGGCTGAAGCTTTCTTT. Its translation is CASSQVLGGPGAEAFF.

This clonotype has only a few counts. This rearrangement joins TRBV20-1 to TRBJ1-6; D might be TRBD1 (6 bases). Trimming pared 3 bases from V and 1 base from J, leaving 13 bases between. From germline, CDR1 is DFQATT and CDR2 SNEGSKA (reference sequence). The CDR3 loop spans 16 amino acids. The CDR3 sequence is CSASKGGVSYNSPLHF. DNA for the CDR3: TGCAGTGCTAGTAAGGGGGGGGTGTCCTATAATTCACCCCTCCACTTT.

This clonotype was observed many times. The rearrangement links TRBV7-2 to TRBJ2-1; no clear D gene. Trimming took off 5 bases at V and 8 bases at J, with 16 bases between the two ends. This CDR3 contains 14 residues. In germline, CDR1 is SGHTA, CDR2 FQGNSA. CDR3 protein: CASSLRAHSDEQFF. The DNA of the CDR3 is TGTGCCAGCAGCCTACGGGCGCACAGCGATGAGCAGTTCTTC. Based on the CDR3 plus reference TRBV7-2 and TRBJ2-1, the full variable domain is GAGVSQSPSNKVTEKGKDVELRCDPISGHTALYWYRQSLGQGLEFLIYFQGNSAPDKSGLPSDRFSAERTGGSVSTLTIQRTQQEDSAVYLCASSLRAHSDEQFFGPGTRLTVL.

At least ten counts were recorded for this clonotype. V gene TRBV5-1 combines with J gene TRBJ1-1; D is perhaps TRBD1 (6 bases). The CDR3 consists of 15 residues. Germline V CDR1 and CDR2: SGHRS, YFSETQ. V lost 5 bases, J lost 1 base, and 15 bases lay in between. The CDR3 loop is CASRVGGRQNTEAFF. The CDR3 region has the DNA TGCGCCAGCAGGGTGGGGGGCCGACAGAACACTGAAGCTTTCTTT.